Presented here are 8 T cell receptor beta chains from one specimen sequenced in a study of T cell responses to AZD1222 COVID-19 vaccine. Profiling relied on immunoSEQ multiplex PCR, and the TCRdb table lists in-frame clones only, not all of them. The sample has over 100,000 clones, about 85% seen once. The specimen was peripheral blood, collected 28 days after the second AZD1222 dose. The receptor set was obtained from an adult who received the AZD1222 COVID-19 vaccine.

The gene calls are TRBV7-9 and TRBJ1-2, with D possibly matching TRBD1 (5 bases). The V gene's germline CDR1 is SEHNR and CDR2 FQNEAQ (reference sequence). V dropped 4 bases and J dropped 6 bases, with 15 bases sitting between them. The CDR3 consists of 14 residues. CDR3 bases: TGTGCCAGCAGCTCTTTTGACAGCCTGGATGGCTACACCTTC. It codes for CASSSFDSLDGYTF.

The chain recombines TRBV11-3 with TRBJ2-3; D not resolved. V gave up 0 bases and J gave up 0 bases, with 4 bases separating them. From germline, CDR1 is SGHNT and CDR2 YENEEA. This CDR3 comprises 14 residues. CDR3 sequence (DNA): TGTGCCAGCAGCTTAGACGGCAGCACAGATACGCAGTATTTT. It codes for CASSLDGSTDTQYF. The entire variable domain, with the rest obtained from reference TRBV11-3 and TRBJ2-3, is as follows: EAGVVQSPRYKIIEKKQPVAFWCNPISGHNTLYWYLQNLGQGPELLIRYENEEAVDDSQLPKDRFSAERLKGVDSTLKIQPAELGDSAVYLCASSLDGSTDTQYFGPGTRLTVL.

V is TRBV3-1 (or the pseudogene TRBV3-2) and J is TRBJ2-5; D ambiguous. Germline V gene lookup returns CDR1 LGHDT and CDR2 YNNKEL (reference sequence). Trimming pared 8 bases from V and 5 bases from J, leaving 18 bases between. This CDR3 contains 14 residues. The CDR3 loop reads CASSTRTVSETQYF. CDR3 nucleotide sequence: TGTGCCAGCTCGACCAGGACGGTGTCGGAGACCCAGTACTTC.

The V gene is TRBV10-3, the J gene TRBJ1-2, with 9 positions matching TRBD1. The CDR3 consists of 15 residues. Trimming took 4 bases from V and 4 from J; bases not matched to a gene: 7. Germline V CDR1 and CDR2: ENHRY, SYGVKD. CDR3 nucleotides: TGTGCCATCAGTGTTACCGGGACAGGGAGCTATGGCTACACCTTC. It encodes CAISVTGTGSYGYTF.

The chain joins TRBV27 to TRBJ1-6, with unresolved D. V gave up 6 bases and J gave up 3 bases, with 3 bases separating them. CDR1 and CDR2 (germline): MNHEY, SMNVEV (reference sequence). This CDR3 spans 12 amino acids. The CDR3 nucleotides read TGTGCCAGCAGCTACTATAATTCACCCCTCCACTTT. This gives the protein CASSYYNSPLHF.

The chain uses TRBV6-2 or TRBV6-3 and TRBJ1-2; no firm D call. Trimming took 1 base from V and 5 from J, leaving 8 bases between them. The germline gives CDR1 MNHEY, CDR2 SVGEGT. The CDR3 is 13 residues long. The CDR3 here is CASSYLERYGYTF. In nucleotides, the CDR3 is TGTGCCAGCAGTTACTTGGAACGGTATGGCTACACCTTC.

The rearrangement uses TRBV9 and TRBJ1-2; 7 nucleotides match TRBD1. Germline values: CDR1 SGDLS, CDR2 YYNGEE. J gave up 5 bases and V 0 bases, and 7 bases lay outside the gene matches. The CDR3 is 15 residues long. The CDR3 region has the DNA TGTGCCAGCAGCGTAGGACAGGGAAAGGAGTATGGCTACACCTTC. It translates to CASSVGQGKEYGYTF.

The genes are TRBV18 and TRBJ1-2; TRBD1 agrees at 9 bases. J lost 6 bases, V lost 6 bases, and 11 bases had no gene match. Per the germline V gene, CDR1 is KGHSH and CDR2 is LQKENI. The CDR3 covers 15 residues. The chain's CDR3 is CASSLPGTGSNGYTF. CDR3 nucleotides: TGTGCCAGCTCGCTACCCGGGACAGGGTCGAATGGCTACACCTTC.